This T cell receptor (beta chain) is drawn from a study of control samples from healthy donors and cancer patients. Repertoires were generated with immunoSEQ multiplex PCR, while TCRdb's copy carries only in-frame clones and drops some. The sample holds some 100,000 clones, roughly 89% seen once. Trimming pared 0 bases from V and 4 bases from J, leaving 9 bases between. The CDR3 contains 14 residues. Germline CDR1 reads MNHEY; CDR2 reads SMNVEV (reference sequence). The specimen sequenced was blood. The clonotype originates from a human donor in good health. The donor label of this sample is uncertain. The chain couples TRBV27 to TRBJ1-1; TRBD1 is a possible D gene (5 bases). The CDR3, as DNA: TGTGCCAGCAGTTTATCGGGACTGGGCACTGAAGCTTTCTTT. It codes for CASSLSGLGTEAFF.